These 5 T cell receptor beta chains came from one sample sequenced in a study of blood T cell repertoires in COVID-19. The repertoire was sequenced with immunoSEQ multiplex PCR; TCRdb's copy has only in-frame clones and lacks some. The repertoire holds 250,000 to 400,000 clones, with 85% to 90% as singletons. Sequenced: peripheral blood. The receptor set was obtained from a woman aged 25 to 39 with COVID-19, enrolled during active disease.

The rearrangement links TRBV15 to TRBJ1-1; tentative D call: TRBD1 (6 bases). This CDR3 has 14 residues. CDR1 and CDR2 from the germline V gene are LNHNV and YYDKDF (reference sequence). V was cut by 2 bases and J by 6 bases, with 13 bases left in between. The CDR3 sequence: CATSRSLGQPEAFF. For the CDR3, the DNA is TGTGCCACCAGCAGATCCCTTGGACAGCCTGAAGCTTTCTTT.

V and J are TRBV27 and TRBJ2-7; TRBD2 aligns across 12 bases. Germline assignment: CDR1 MNHEY and CDR2 SMNVEV (reference sequence). V shed 5 bases and J 6 bases; nucleotides not matched to a gene: 2. This CDR3 is built from 13 residues. CDR3 sequence: CASSPGLAGEQYF. In DNA, the CDR3 is TGTGCCAGCAGTCCGGGACTAGCGGGCGAGCAGTACTTC.

This chain joins TRBV27 and TRBJ2-4, with D possibly matching TRBD2 (6 bases). The V gene lost 2 bases and the J gene lost 1 base, with 15 bases spanning the gap. The CDR3 is made up of 17 amino acids. Germline-derived CDR1 and CDR2 are MNHEY and SMNVEV (reference sequence). CDR3 residues: CASSLRGGVEAKNIQYF. DNA of the CDR3: TGTGCCAGCAGTTTACGGGGCGGGGTTGAGGCCAAAAACATTCAGTACTTC.

In this sample, this clone turned up once. The genes are TRBV29-1 and TRBJ2-7; 7 positions agree with TRBD1. The trim removed 6 bases at V and 6 bases at J, leaving 11 bases unmatched. Germline lookup yields CDR1 SQVTM and CDR2 ANQGSEA. The CDR3 sequence is 13 residues long. The DNA of the CDR3 is TGCAGCGTCGCCAGACAGGGACCTGCCGAGCAGTACTTC. It encodes CSVARQGPAEQYF.

The chain combines TRBV5-8 with TRBJ1-5; tentative D call: TRBD1 (6 bases). Germline CDR1 SGHTS, CDR2 YDEGEE. Between the trimmed V and J ends, which lost 2 bases and 2 bases, there was a span of 26 bases. This CDR3 comprises 20 residues. The CDR3 coding sequence is TGTGCCAGCAGCTTTCGCGAGTGGATAAAACCGGGACAAGGCAATCAGCCCCAGCATTTT. This codes for CASSFREWIKPGQGNQPQHF.